The clone carrying this T cell receptor beta chain was seen only a few times. This sample is part of a study of T cell changes during pregnancy in multiple sclerosis. The CDR3 totals 15 residues. V was trimmed by 4 bases and J by 5 bases, leaving 15 bases between them. CDR1 is MGHRA and CDR2 is YSYEKL in the germline V gene. Profiling relied on immunoSEQ multiplex PCR, and the TCRdb table lists in-frame clones only, not all of them. Here the sample spans approximately 66,000 clones, approximately 92% being singletons. V usage is TRBV4-1 and J usage is TRBJ1-5; D gene unclear. The source material was peripheral blood, sampled in the third trimester of pregnancy. This receptor was obtained from a female donor in good health, enrolled as a control in a pregnancy study. The CDR3, as DNA: TGCGCCAGCAGCCGGGAGAAGGGTGAGGATCAGCCCCAGCATTTT. As protein: CASSREKGEDQPQHF.